This T cell receptor beta chain was recorded in a study of Ad26.COV2.S vaccination and SARS-CoV-2 variants (dated by TCRdb to about 2021). Regarding the research as a whole: Vaccine-arm donors came from COV1001, a multicentre, randomized, double-blind, placebo-controlled phase I-IIa trial of Ad26.COV2.S in healthy adults. Ad26.COV2.S was administered intramuscularly at a dose of 5x10^10 or 1x10^11 viral particles, either as one shot or as two shots given 56 days apart. TCRbeta repertoire sequencing was used to assess the specificity and breadth of SARS-CoV-2-reactive T cell receptors after Ad26.COV2.S vaccination. The TCR-sequenced set comprised roughly 30 samples: approximately 19 Ad26.COV2.S vaccine recipients, 5 placebo recipients and 8 SARS-CoV-2 convalescent individuals. Participants in the trial were split at random into five groups of five each, receiving low-dose or high-dose Ad26.COV2.S once or twice, or else placebo on both occasions. Blinding of investigators to trial group allocation was maintained during experiments and outcome assessment. What the authors observed across the whole study: Higher spike-specific TCR breadth was observed in Ad26.COV2.S recipients than in placebo recipients (P = 0.0014). According to the authors, total T cell responses may have been underestimated by the TCR breadth and depth analyses. Substantial breadth of spike-specific CD8+ and CD4+ T cell responses was reported after vaccination. The study was not powered to compare responses between vaccine doses or regimens. Vaccine and placebo recipients had comparable non-spike TCR breadth, which fits with the vaccine containing only spike.

The immunoSEQ Assay was the method used to sequence TCRbeta CDR3 regions. After extraction, genomic DNA underwent amplification by bias-controlled multiplex PCR, followed by high-throughput sequencing. Regarding the original processing steps: To quantify the absolute abundance of each unique TCRbeta CDR3 region, sequences were collapsed and filtered. T cell fraction was estimated by normalization of TCRbeta template counts to usable DNA, with usable DNA being measured through amplification of reference genes present in all nucleated cells. Repertoire TCRs were annotated as SARS-CoV-2-specific when V gene, CDR3 amino acid sequence and J gene were exactly matched to a known reactive TCR set. The reference SARS-CoV-2 TCR set was obtained from MIRA and was filtered for enrichment in COVID-19-positive ImmuneCODE repertoires, whereby public or cross-reactive TCRs were removed. Drawing on the MIRA antigens, annotated TCRs were analysed further at the level of specific ORF or position within ORF. Breadth was defined as annotated unique rearrangements over total unique productive rearrangements; depth was the summed frequency of those rearrangements. TCR breadth was compared between groups using two-sided Wilcoxon rank-sum tests. TCRdb holds this immuneACCESS table with in-frame rearrangements only. Some clones are missing; in checked studies, unresolved V genes explain under half, and the rest has no known cause. That table gives V, J and clone size, and the DNA gave D and trimming. In all, the sample holds 350,000 to 450,000 clones, and 92% of those were seen once. In total, the top ten clones hold 1.5% to 2% of the sample.

Worth noting for this clone: The specificity of this receptor is unknown. Within one base of it there is no much larger clone, and no base qualities were kept.

V and J are truncated by 6 bases and 1 base respectively, leaving an intervening sequence of 22 bases. There are 17 amino acids in the CDR3, from cysteine to phenylalanine inclusive. The DNA shown is the 51-base CDR3, in frame from base 1. Looking up the germline V gene (reference sequence) yields CDR1 SEHNR and CDR2 FQNEAQ. The sample's treatment or condition label is to be understood as: 19 received Ad26.COV2.S at low or high dose, single or two shots; roughly five received placebo; per-sample allocation not given. Repertoires of vaccine and placebo recipients were sequenced from samples taken on day 63 after the first injection. In Cohort 1b, more than 20 adults aged 18-55 years were enrolled at a single site in Boston, USA, between 29 July and 7 August 2020. Ad26.COV2.S was a replication-incompetent adenovirus type 26 vector expressing a prefusion-stabilized SARS-CoV-2 spike protein from the original Wuhan strain.

This receptor was identified in a person aged 18-65 years who received the Ad26.COV2.S COVID-19 vaccine or a placebo. The sequencing here drew on peripheral blood, taken in a trial of Ad26.COV2.S vaccine versus placebo. The chain uses TRBV7-9 and TRBJ2-7; the D gene is possibly TRBD1 or TRBD2, with 6 bases matching each. Here the CDR3 is given as CASSKHAKGGISYEQYF. The nucleotide sequence is given as TGTGCCAGCAGTAAACACGCAAAGGGGGGCATATCCTACGAGCAGTACTTC.